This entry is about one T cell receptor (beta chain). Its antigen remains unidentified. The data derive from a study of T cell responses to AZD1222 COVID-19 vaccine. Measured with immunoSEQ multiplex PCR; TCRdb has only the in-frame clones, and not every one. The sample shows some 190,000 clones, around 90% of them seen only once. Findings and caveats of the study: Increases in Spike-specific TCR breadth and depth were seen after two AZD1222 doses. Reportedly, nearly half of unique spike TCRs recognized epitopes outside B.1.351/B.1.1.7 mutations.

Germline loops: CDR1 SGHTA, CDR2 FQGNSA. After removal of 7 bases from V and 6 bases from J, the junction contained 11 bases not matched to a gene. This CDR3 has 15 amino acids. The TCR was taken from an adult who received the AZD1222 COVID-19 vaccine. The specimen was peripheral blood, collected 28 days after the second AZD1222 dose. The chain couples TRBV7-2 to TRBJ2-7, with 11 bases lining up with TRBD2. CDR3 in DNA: TGTGCCAGCACCCCCACCGGGACTAGCGGTTCCGAGCAGTACTTC. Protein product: CASTPTGTSGSEQYF.